This TCR beta chain emerged from a study of Ad26.COV2.S vaccination and SARS-CoV-2 variants. The germline CDR1 and CDR2 sequences are SNHLY and FYNNEI. This CDR3 is 13 amino acids long. Losses at the gene ends were 4 bases for V and 9 bases for J; bases not matched to a gene: 8. TCRdb's copy holds only in-frame clones and misses some; the assay was immunoSEQ multiplex PCR. The repertoire holds 430,000 or so clones, 80% to 90% seen once, with 2.5% to 3% in the top ten. Treatment given: roughly 20 received Ad26.COV2.S at low or high dose, single or two shots; about 5 received placebo; per-sample allocation not given. Sampling was done on day 63 after the first vaccine or placebo injection.

This sequence joins TRBV2 and TRBJ2-5, with 7 bases fitting TRBD1. Material: peripheral blood, obtained in a trial of Ad26.COV2.S vaccine versus placebo. The TCR originated in a person between 18 and 65 years old who received the Ad26.COV2.S COVID-19 vaccine or a placebo. The chain's CDR3 is CASSGDSVRAQYF. CDR3 DNA: TGTGCCAGCAGTGGGGACAGCGTCCGCGCCCAGTACTTC.